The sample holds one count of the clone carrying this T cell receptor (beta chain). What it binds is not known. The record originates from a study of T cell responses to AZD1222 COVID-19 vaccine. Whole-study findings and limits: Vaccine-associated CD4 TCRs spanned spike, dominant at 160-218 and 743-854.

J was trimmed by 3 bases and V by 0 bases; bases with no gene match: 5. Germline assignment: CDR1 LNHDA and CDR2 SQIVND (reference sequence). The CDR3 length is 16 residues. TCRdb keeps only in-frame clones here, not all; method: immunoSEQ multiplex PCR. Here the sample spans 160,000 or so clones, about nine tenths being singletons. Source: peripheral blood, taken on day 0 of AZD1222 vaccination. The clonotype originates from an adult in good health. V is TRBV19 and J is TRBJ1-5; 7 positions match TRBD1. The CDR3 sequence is CASSIEGQLDNQPQHF. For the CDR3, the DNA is TGTGCCAGTAGTATAGAGGGACAGTTGGACAATCAGCCCCAGCATTTT.